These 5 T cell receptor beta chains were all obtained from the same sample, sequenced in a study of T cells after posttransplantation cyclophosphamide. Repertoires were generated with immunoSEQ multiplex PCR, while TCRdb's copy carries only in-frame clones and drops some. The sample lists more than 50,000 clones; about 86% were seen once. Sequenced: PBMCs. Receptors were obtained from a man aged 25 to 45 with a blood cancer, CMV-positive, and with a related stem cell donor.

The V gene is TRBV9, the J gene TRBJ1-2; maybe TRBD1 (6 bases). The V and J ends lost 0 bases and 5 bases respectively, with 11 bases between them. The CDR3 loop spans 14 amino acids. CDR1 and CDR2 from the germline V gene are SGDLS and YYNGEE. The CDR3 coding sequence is TGTGCCAGCAGCGTAGACAGGGAAGCATATGGCTACACCTTC. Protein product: CASSVDREAYGYTF.

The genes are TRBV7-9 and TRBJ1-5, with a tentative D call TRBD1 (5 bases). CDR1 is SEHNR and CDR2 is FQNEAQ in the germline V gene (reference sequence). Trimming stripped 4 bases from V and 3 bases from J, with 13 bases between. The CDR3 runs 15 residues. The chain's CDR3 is CASSWGSEPNQPQHF. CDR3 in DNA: TGTGCCAGCAGCTGGGGCAGCGAGCCCAATCAGCCCCAGCATTTT.

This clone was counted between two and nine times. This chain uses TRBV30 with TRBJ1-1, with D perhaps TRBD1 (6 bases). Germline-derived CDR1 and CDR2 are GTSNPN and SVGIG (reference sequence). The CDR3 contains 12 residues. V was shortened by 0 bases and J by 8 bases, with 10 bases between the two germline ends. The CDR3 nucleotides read TGTGCCTGGAGTGTAGACAGGTACGAAGCTTTCTTT. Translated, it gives CAWSVDRYEAFF. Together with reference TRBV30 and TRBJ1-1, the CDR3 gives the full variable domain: SQTIHQWPATLVQPVGSPLSLECTVEGTSNPNLYWYRQAAGRGLQLLFYSVGIGQISSEVPQNLSASRPQDRQFILSSKKLLLSDSGFYLCAWSVDRYEAFFGQGTRLTVV.

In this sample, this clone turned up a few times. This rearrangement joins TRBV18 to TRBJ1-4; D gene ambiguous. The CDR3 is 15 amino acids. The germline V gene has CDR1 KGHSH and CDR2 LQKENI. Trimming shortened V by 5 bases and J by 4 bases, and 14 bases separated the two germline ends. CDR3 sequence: CASSFGRGSNEKLFF. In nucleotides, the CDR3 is TGTGCCAGCTCATTTGGACGGGGAAGTAATGAAAAACTGTTTTTT.

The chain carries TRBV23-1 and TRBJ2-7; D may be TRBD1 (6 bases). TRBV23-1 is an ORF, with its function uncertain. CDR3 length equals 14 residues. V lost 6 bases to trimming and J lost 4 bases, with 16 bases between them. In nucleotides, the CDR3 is TGCGCCAGCAGACAGTGGACAGACGAATACGAGCAGTACTTC. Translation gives CASRQWTDEYEQYF.